The T cell receptor (beta chain) under discussion was sequenced for a study of T-cell memory formation after mild COVID-19. Germline V gene sequence: CDR1 MNHEY, CDR2 SMNVEV (reference sequence). This CDR3 contains 14 residues. Trimming took off 2 bases at V and 0 bases at J, with 7 bases between the two ends. A single record per CDR3 protein comes from TCRdb applying MiXCR to the 5' RACE reads. The repertoire has hundreds of thousands of distinct CDR3 sequences, about a fifth of them found once; the top ten carry under 15%. A remark on this clonotype: What it binds is unknown.

Study-wide findings and caveats: That cross-reactive memory joined was suggested by some responding clones appearing in pre-infection memory.

J is TRBJ1-1 and V is TRBV27, with D uncertain. This clonotype originated in an adult woman who had mild COVID-19 (a few samples of this study predate the infection). Cell type and time point are not known. The specimen was PBMCs or a T cell subset sorted from them (not recorded which). The CDR3 coding sequence is TGTGCCAGCAGTTTAGGCTGGATGAACACTGAAGCTTTCTTT. Encoded protein: CASSLGWMNTEAFF.